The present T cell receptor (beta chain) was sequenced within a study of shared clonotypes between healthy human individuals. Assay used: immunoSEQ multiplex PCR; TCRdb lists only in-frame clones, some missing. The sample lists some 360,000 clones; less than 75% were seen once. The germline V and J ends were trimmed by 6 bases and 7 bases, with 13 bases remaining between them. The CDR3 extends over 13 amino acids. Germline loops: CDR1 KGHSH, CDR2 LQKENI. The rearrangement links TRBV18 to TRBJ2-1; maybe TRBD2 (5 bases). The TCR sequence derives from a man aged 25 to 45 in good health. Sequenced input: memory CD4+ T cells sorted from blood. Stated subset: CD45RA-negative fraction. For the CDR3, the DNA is TGTGCCAGCTCGAGAGGGATCATGAATGAGCAGTTCTTC. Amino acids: CASSRGIMNEQFF.